Shown below are 14 T cell receptor beta chains from a single sample sequenced in a study of somatic mutations in cytotoxic T cells in rheumatoid arthritis. Assay: immunoSEQ multiplex PCR; the TCRdb copy retains only in-frame clones and omits some. This sample has 9,500 to 15,000 clones, with around 83% found just once. The sequenced sample consisted of CD8+ T cells sorted from blood. These receptors were obtained from a woman aged 60-70 years in good health.

The gene calls are TRBV9 and TRBJ2-3; D possibly corresponds to TRBD2 (5 bases). The CDR3 has 14 residues. The germline CDR1 and CDR2 sequences are SGDLS and YYNGEE. Trimming took off 1 base at V and 1 base at J, with 7 bases between the two ends. The CDR3 here is CASSVHGGTDTQYF. The CDR3 bases are TGTGCCAGCAGCGTACACGGGGGCACAGATACGCAGTATTTT.

This rearrangement joins TRBV5-5 to TRBJ1-4; D possibly corresponds to TRBD1 (5 bases). The CDR3 covers 17 residues. The germline gives CDR1 SGHKS, CDR2 YYEKEE (reference sequence). V was pared by 4 bases and J by 0 bases, with 16 bases between. The CDR3 loop is CASSPLGAGATNEKLFF. The CDR3 DNA sequence: TGTGCCAGCAGCCCCCTTGGGGCAGGTGCAACTAATGAAAAACTGTTTTTT. The full variable domain, its missing parts supplied by reference TRBV5-5 and TRBJ1-4, is DAGVTQSPTHLIKTRGQQVTLRCSPISGHKSVSWYQQVLGQGPQFIFQYYEKEERGRGNFPDRFSARQFPNYSSELNVNALLLGDSALYLCASSPLGAGATNEKLFFGSGTQLSVL.

This clone has a single count. CDR3 in amino acids: CASSSGQGRDNEQFF. CDR3 coding DNA: TGTGCCAGCAGCTCAGGACAGGGTAGAGACAATGAGCAGTTCTTC. The rearrangement joins TRBV11-3 to TRBJ2-1, with 8 nucleotides matching TRBD1. Per germline, CDR1 SGHNT and CDR2 YENEEA. The junction had 7 bases not matched to a gene; V was cut back by 4 bases and J by 5 bases. The CDR3 is 15 amino acids.

A single count supports this clone. The V and J genes are TRBV2 and TRBJ2-5; tentatively, D is TRBD1 (6 bases). The CDR3 has 13 residues. The V end lost 8 bases, the J end lost 5 bases, and 15 bases lay between the germline ends. Germline V lookup: CDR1 SNHLY, CDR2 FYNNEI. The CDR3 spells CASDVRGSETQYF. CDR3 nucleotide sequence: TGTGCCAGCGATGTGAGGGGGTCGGAGACCCAGTACTTC.

The chain recombines TRBV5-4 with TRBJ2-3, with 14 bases that match TRBD2. The CDR3 runs to 19 residues. The trim removed 4 bases at V and 2 bases at J, leaving 12 bases unmatched. Germline V gives CDR1 SGHNT, CDR2 YYREEE (reference sequence). The CDR3 loop reads CASSHGLAGGQLVTDTQYF. The CDR3 nucleotides read TGTGCCAGCAGCCACGGACTAGCGGGGGGCCAACTTGTCACAGATACGCAGTATTTT. The complete variable domain, with remaining parts taken from reference TRBV5-4 and TRBJ2-3, reads ETGVTQSPTHLIKTRGQQVTLRCSSQSGHNTVSWYQQALGQGPQFIFQYYREEENGRGNFPPRFSGLQFPNYSSELNVNALELDDSALYLCASSHGLAGGQLVTDTQYFGPGTRLTVL.

J is TRBJ1-2 and V is TRBV5-1, with 10 bases aligning to TRBD1. This CDR3 spans 16 amino acids. Germline values: CDR1 SGHRS, CDR2 YFSETQ. The trim removed 2 bases at V and 3 bases at J, leaving 7 bases unmatched. The CDR3: CASSFRGQGSDYGYTF. Here the CDR3 DNA reads TGCGCCAGCAGCTTTAGGGGACAGGGGTCCGACTATGGCTACACCTTC.

This chain links TRBV2 with TRBJ2-7, with D possibly matching TRBD2 (5 bases). This CDR3 comprises 14 residues. V shed 4 bases and J shed 5 bases, with 15 bases lying between them. The germline CDR1 and CDR2 sequences are SNHLY and FYNNEI. The CDR3 is CASSAREPPHEQYF. The DNA of the CDR3 is TGTGCCAGCAGTGCTCGGGAACCCCCGCACGAGCAGTACTTC.

The chain combines TRBV28 with TRBJ1-1; D is undetermined. V shed 3 bases and J shed 8 bases, with 16 bases lying between them. Germline CDR1 and CDR2: MDHEN and SYDVKM. The CDR3 runs to 14 residues. CDR3 nucleotide sequence: TGTGCCAGCAGTTTCTTAGAGGGTAGGGAGGAAGCTTTCTTT. It specifies CASSFLEGREEAFF.

This chain uses TRBV2 with TRBJ2-1, with 9 bases fitting TRBD2. CDR1 is SNHLY, CDR2 FYNNEI, per germline. This CDR3 has 12 residues. CDR3 DNA: TGTGGTAGCGGGGGCATTTTCAATGAGCAGTTCTTC. It yields the protein CGSGGIFNEQFF.

This clone turned up a few times. J is TRBJ2-2 and V is TRBV30; 7 positions match TRBD1. V shed 3 bases and J 4 bases; nucleotides not matched to a gene: 5. This CDR3 has 14 residues. The germline gives CDR1 GTSNPN, CDR2 SVGIG (reference sequence). In DNA form, the CDR3 reads TGTGCCTGGAGCCCCTACAGGGGCACCGGGGAGCTGTTTTTT. Translation gives CAWSPYRGTGELFF.

The chain combines TRBV7-8 with TRBJ2-7; D is perhaps TRBD1 (7 bases). The V gene's germline CDR1 is SGHVS and CDR2 FQNEAQ. The CDR3 runs 18 residues. V was pared by 0 bases and J by 7 bases, with 25 bases between. The CDR3 sequence is CASSLAQGGHPQVGEQYF. DNA of the CDR3: TGTGCCAGCAGCTTAGCCCAGGGGGGACACCCGCAAGTCGGGGAGCAGTACTTC. Looking up the rest from reference TRBV7-8 and TRBJ2-7 gives the full variable domain: GAGVSQSPRYKVAKRGQDVALRCDPISGHVSLFWYQQALGQGPEFLTYFQNEAQLDKSGLPSDRFFAERPEGSVSTLKIQRTQQEDSAVYLCASSLAQGGHPQVGEQYFGPGTRLTVT.

V usage is TRBV11-1 and J usage is TRBJ1-1; TRBD1 is a possible D gene (6 bases). Germline V lookup: CDR1 SGHAT, CDR2 FQDESV (reference sequence). V was clipped by 5 bases and J by 3 bases, with 19 bases between them. This CDR3 has 16 residues. The CDR3 protein is CASSPDRSEEYTEAFF. The CDR3 DNA reads TGTGCCAGCAGCCCAGACAGGTCTGAAGAGTACACTGAAGCTTTCTTT.

V usage is TRBV9 and J usage is TRBJ2-1; unclear D gene. The CDR3 is 14 residues long. V gave up 0 bases and J gave up 4 bases, with 8 bases separating them. Looked up from germline, CDR1 is SGDLS and CDR2 is YYNGEE. Here the CDR3 reads CASSVADGYNEQFF. For the CDR3, the DNA is TGTGCCAGCAGCGTAGCTGACGGGTACAATGAGCAGTTCTTC.

This clone was found once. The genes are TRBV7-8 and TRBJ2-1; no definite D call. This CDR3 comprises 15 residues. With 1 base removed from V and 6 bases from J, the gap between germline ends came to 13 bases. Per germline, CDR1 SGHVS and CDR2 FQNEAQ. As DNA, the CDR3 is TGTGCCAGCAGCTTAGGCGGCTACCCTTCCAATGAGCAGTTCTTC. Protein sequence: CASSLGGYPSNEQFF.